This note documents a single T cell receptor beta chain sequence. Antigen: not known. Each of the donors was a healthy adult who was HIV-negative and had not had a recent acute infection or vaccination. The sample originates from a study of shared clonotypes between healthy human individuals. Study observations and caveats: Sequencing of the sorted subsets was shown by rarefaction to be incomplete despite large depth.

Profiling relied on immunoSEQ multiplex PCR, and the TCRdb table lists in-frame clones only, not all of them. The repertoire includes hundreds of thousands of clones, over 70% of them detected once, and around 9.3% sits in the top ten. V was trimmed by 5 bases and J by 0 bases, leaving 11 bases between them. The CDR3 loop spans 15 amino acids. The germline V gene has CDR1 SGHTA and CDR2 FQGTGA. The sequencing sample was made of memory CD4+ T cells sorted from blood. Specified subset: CD45RA-negative fraction. The receptor's source is a man under 40 in good health. V usage is TRBV7-3 and J usage is TRBJ2-1, with a possible D match to TRBD2 (6 bases). For the CDR3, the DNA is TGTGCCAGCAGCCCGTCTAGCGACTCCTACAATGAGCAGTTCTTC. This sequence encodes CASSPSSDSYNEQFF.